The clone carrying this T cell receptor (beta chain) was detected ten times or more. CDR1 and CDR2 (germline): MNHNS, SASEGT. There are 18 residues in the CDR3. After removal of 6 bases from V and 0 bases from J, the junction contained 14 bases not matched to a gene. This entry belongs to a study of T cells in Graves' hyperthyroidism and ophthalmopathy. The CDR3 regions of TCR beta were amplified from RNA transcripts. The TCR CDR3 was amplified in a first-round RT-PCR using the HTBI primer set. TCRdb redid the calling of the multiplex PCR reads with MiXCR, one entry per CDR3 protein. Among roughly 600,000 distinct CDR3 sequences listed, about 14% were seen once.

What was sequenced was blood. The chain uses TRBV6-1 and TRBJ1-1; TRBD1 aligns across 9 bases. The receptor comes from a woman in her forties or fifties with Graves' ophthalmopathy. CDR3 coding DNA: TGTGCCAGCAGACCTATACGACAGGGGGTTGACATGAACACTGAAGCTTTCTTT. This encodes CASRPIRQGVDMNTEAFF.